The rows below give T cell receptor beta chains drawn from one sample of a study of T cells in tumors after PD-1 blockade. Method: immunoSEQ multiplex PCR; TCRdb's copy keeps in-frame clones and lacks some. The sample has around 13,000 clones, about 84% seen once. The sample in question was PBMCs, obtained after anti-PD-1 treatment. These receptors all stem from a human donor with basal cell carcinoma. CDR3s leave out the opening cysteine and the closing phenylalanine or tryptophan.

v_call	j_call	cdr3_aa
TRBV21-1	TRBJ1-5	ASSKLETDRCSNQPQH
TRBV2	TRBJ2-2	ASSGTGGQRELF
TRBV5-5	TRBJ1-1	ASSLNEQNLIWTEAF
TRBV2	TRBJ1-1	ASTRGGHSNTEAF
TRBV29-1	TRBJ2-5	SVEKAARPQETQY
TRBV5-4	TRBJ2-3	ASSPWGRPEGDTQY
TRBV7-3	TRBJ2-7	ASSPGLAREQY
TRBV28	TRBJ1-5	ASSLDPNQPQH
TRBV9	TRBJ1-2	ASSVREAHGYT
TRBV28	TRBJ1-2	ASSLPGGNYGYT
TRBV28	TRBJ2-3	ASSPRDRGWSTDTQY
TRBV6-5	TRBJ1-1	ASSRGGFTEAF
TRBV28	TRBJ1-2	ASHGWRSGGNPYGYT
TRBV19	TRBJ2-1	ASSPGQETYNEQF
TRBV27	TRBJ2-6	ASSFVQGGYLGANVLT
TRBV30	TRBJ1-1	AWSGDKNTEAF
TRBV5-1	TRBJ1-6	ASSLVEVAYNSPLH
TRBV2	TRBJ2-5	ATLRELLQETQY
TRBV6-1	TRBJ1-1	ASSEFAEAF
TRBV2	TRBJ2-7	ASSGTGAQWNEQY
TRBV9	TRBJ2-1	ASSVRIDRADNEQF
TRBV19	TRBJ2-7	ASRRGGLAYEQY
TRBV27	TRBJ1-5	ASSSTPDQPQH
TRBV30	TRBJ1-6	AWTGLFNSPLH
TRBV6-4	TRBJ2-1	ASSVGGSNNEQF
TRBV30	TRBJ1-1	AWSVKVEAF
TRBV28	TRBJ2-1	ASSFWDPNQGSYNEQF
TRBV5-1	TRBJ2-1	ASSPDRAHKQF
TRBV5-5	TRBJ1-6	ASSTLTENSPLH
TRBV28	TRBJ1-5	ASSLTSQPQH
TRBV7-8	TRBJ2-6	ASSLSDSGANVLT
TRBV28	TRBJ1-6	ASNAGTGNNSPLH
TRBV3-1/TRBV3-2	TRBJ2-7	ASSQGSIYEQY
TRBV6-1	TRBJ1-1	ASSEGGPSGAF
TRBV3-1/TRBV3-2	TRBJ2-1	ASSQVIAPLAENEQF
TRBV10-2	TRBJ1-2	ASSRDDYGYT
TRBV18	TRBJ2-1	ASSPPWTGVGYNEQF
TRBV7-3	TRBJ1-1	ASSSGTGMGNTEAF
TRBV27	TRBJ2-1	ASSLAGESYNEQF
TRBV6-6	TRBJ2-7	ASSPASYEQY
TRBV13	TRBJ2-3	ASSHQGADTQY
TRBV18	TRBJ1-3	ASSLQPTDSGNTIY
TRBV6-4	TRBJ2-1	ASSDAQNQPSSYNEQF
TRBV19	TRBJ1-6	ASSVRGRDSPLH
TRBV18	TRBJ1-2	ASSPTGQDYNYGYT
TRBV9	TRBJ2-1	ASSVGTALRSYNEQF
TRBV5-4	TRBJ2-1	ASSQIPGNHEQF
TRBV6-5	TRBJ1-4	ASSPYEGAREKLF
TRBV6-5	TRBJ1-2	ASSPGVHGYT
TRBV7-7	TRBJ1-4	ASSEGLATNEKLF
TRBV7-8	TRBJ2-1	ASSLGGMALNEQF
TRBV19	TRBJ1-3	ASTLTGLGGNTIY
TRBV10-1	TRBJ2-7	ASSELAAYEQY
TRBV3-1/TRBV3-2	TRBJ2-1	ASSQVSGGAPREPF
TRBV6-1	TRBJ2-2	ASSLGVGELF
TRBV28	TRBJ2-1	ASSQAASLAGGFYNEQF
TRBV4-1	TRBJ2-1	ASSQATEGEQF
TRBV5-6	TRBJ2-6	ASSLDQSLSGANVLT
TRBV7-3	TRBJ2-2	ASSSSGNTGELF
TRBV7-3	TRBJ2-3	ASSILFMDTQY